This T cell receptor beta chain was recorded in a study of T cell changes during pregnancy in multiple sclerosis (dated by TCRdb to 2018 to 2020). Some background on the complete study: In women with multiple sclerosis, the researchers looked at how the T cell repertoire shifted as pregnancy progressed.

Regarding this clone: Its antigen target is currently unknown. Base-call qualities are not available, and no considerably larger clone is one nucleotide away.

The library was built by means of the immunoSEQ multiplex PCR assay. The immuneACCESS repertoire file appears here via TCRdb, limited to in-frame rearrangements. These files lack a portion of the clones; in checked studies, under half of the deficit traces to unresolved V genes, and the cause of the others is not known. For this sample there are fewer than 90,000 clones; 93% appear just once. The ten largest clones take up around 1.4% of the sample. CDR1 and CDR2 (LNHDA, SQIVND) derive from the germline V gene (reference sequence). CDR3 length: 15 amino acids, cysteine to phenylalanine. Kept here is only the CDR3 DNA, which spans 45 bases and is read in frame from base 1. V lost 11 bases and J lost 4 bases; the stretch between them is 21 bases long.

Here the sequenced sample was peripheral blood, taken in the third trimester of pregnancy. The rearrangement joined TRBV19 to TRBJ1-5; confidence is insufficient to name the D gene. The sequence was collected from a female donor in good health, enrolled as a control in a pregnancy study. Here the CDR3 is given as CASHPGVLDNQPQHF. The DNA reads TGTGCCTCCCACCCAGGTGTCCTGGATAATCAGCCCCAGCATTTT.